A selection of T cell receptor beta chains follows, all from one sample in a study of CD4+ T cells in melanoma. TCRdb keeps only in-frame clones here, not all; method: immunoSEQ multiplex PCR. Of roughly 21,000 clones in the sample, around 78% were seen once. All receptors derive from a human donor with melanoma. Both conserved end residues are part of each CDR3. The D gene is left open where the match is weak. The size entry is marked missing in some rows and otherwise reads once, few, many or a size class.

NA NA TRBJ1-1 TRBV5-4 TGTGCCAGCAGCCTGATGGGGGGCTACACTGAAGCTTTCTTT CASSLMGGYTEAFF
NA TRBD1 TRBJ1-1 TRBV5-1 TGCGCCAGCAGGGAACCAGGGGGTGAAGCTTTCTTT CASREPGGEAFF
NA TRBD2 TRBJ2-3 TRBV9 TGTGCCAGCAGCGACCTGACTAGCGGGGGGCGTGGTACGCAGTATTTT CASSDLTSGGRGTQYF
NA NA TRBJ1-1 TRBV10-2 TGCGCCAGCAGTGTCTCGGGGGGTACTGAAGCTTTCTTT CASSVSGGTEAFF
NA NA TRBJ1-6 TRBV5-4 TGTGCCAGCAGCTTGTTGGGTTCACCCCTCCACTTT CASSLLGSPLHF
NA TRBD1 TRBJ2-7 TRBV5-1 TGCGCCAGCAGCTCGGACAGGGGGTGGAACGAGCAGTACTTC CASSSDRGWNEQYF
NA NA TRBJ2-1 TRBV6-5 TGTGCCAGCAGTCGGAAGAGCTCCTACAATGAGCAGTTCTTC CASSRKSSYNEQFF
once TRBD1 TRBJ1-6 TRBV6-5 TGTGCCAGCAGTTACGACAGGGGTATAGATTCACCCCTCCACTTT CASSYDRGIDSPLHF
NA NA TRBJ1-1 TRBV30 TGTGCCTGGAGTGTAATGGGGGGAGGCACTGAAGCTTTCTTT CAWSVMGGGTEAFF
NA NA TRBJ1-1 TRBV18 TGTGCCAGCTCACCACTGCATGGTCGTGGGGCCATGAACACTGAAGCTTTCTTT CASSPLHGRGAMNTEAFF
NA NA TRBJ1-2 TRBV7-9 TGTGCCAGCAGCCAGAATCGGGGCCCGCGCATCGGCTACACCTTC CASSQNRGPRIGYTF
NA NA TRBJ2-7 TRBV6-6 TGTGCCAGCAGTTACTGGGACGGCTACGAGCAGTACTTC CASSYWDGYEQYF
few NA TRBJ1-2 TRBV27 TGTGCCAGCAAAGCGGGGGGCTCGAGGACGGACAACTATGGCTACACCTTC CASKAGGSRTDNYGYTF
NA NA TRBJ1-2 TRBV19 TGTGCCAGTGGCGGCTGGGGGGTCGATGGCTACACCTTC CASGGWGVDGYTF
NA NA TRBJ1-1 TRBV4-1 TGCGCCAGCAGCCAAGCGAGGGGGGACACTGAAGCTTTCTTT CASSQARGDTEAFF
NA TRBD1 TRBJ1-1 TRBV7-9 TGTGCCAGCAGCTTAGTTTCAGGGGGTGAGAACACTGAAGCTTTCTTT CASSLVSGGENTEAFF
few NA TRBJ1-3 TRBV11-3 TGTGCCAGCAGCTTAAGTGGAGGGAACACCATATATTTT CASSLSGGNTIYF
NA TRBD1 TRBJ1-1 TRBV5-1 TGCGCCAGCAGCTTGGCACAGGGGCCTGAAGCTTTCTTT CASSLAQGPEAFF
few NA TRBJ2-3 TRBV25-1 TGTGCCAGCACGGTGAGAGATACGCAGTATTTT CASTVRDTQYF
few TRBD1 TRBJ1-5 TRBV5-5 TGTGCCAGCAGCTCCGGGACAGGGAGTGGTCAGCCCCAGCATTTT CASSSGTGSGQPQHF
NA NA TRBJ1-1 TRBV10-3 TGTGCCATCAGTGAGTCGACCCGGGGGAGGTCCGAAGCTTTCTTT CAISESTRGRSEAFF
NA NA TRBJ2-6 TRBV5-7 TGTGCCAGCCTAAATAGTTGCGTACAAAGTCGGGCCAACGTCCTGACTTTC CASLNSCVQSRANVLTF
NA TRBD1 TRBJ2-3 TRBV2 TGTGCCAGCAAAGTCCGAAGAAGGGACAGGGAGGGACCAGATACGCAGTATTTT CASKVRRRDREGPDTQYF
NA NA TRBJ2-3 TRBV27 TGTGCCAGCAGTTTAGGGCAACTCACAGATACGCAGTATTTT CASSLGQLTDTQYF
NA TRBD1 TRBJ2-5 TRBV10-3 TGTGCCATCAACGAATTCGAAACCGGGACAGGGAACCAAGAGACCCAGTACTTC CAINEFETGTGNQETQYF
NA TRBD1 TRBJ1-2 TRBV10-3 TGTGCCATCAGAGACGGACAGGGGGGACCTTTAGGCTATGGCTACACCTTC CAIRDGQGGPLGYGYTF
NA TRBD1 TRBJ1-1 TRBV7-3 TGTGCCAGCAGCCGGGACAGAGGAACTGAAGCTTTCTTT CASSRDRGTEAFF
NA TRBD1 TRBJ1-5 TRBV2 TGTGCCAGCAGTGGAGGACAGGGCAATCAGCCCCAGCATTTT CASSGGQGNQPQHF
NA TRBD1 TRBJ2-7 TRBV7-2 TGTGCCAGCAGCTGGGACAGGGGAGGGTACGAGCAGTACTTC CASSWDRGGYEQYF
NA TRBD1 TRBJ1-1 TRBV30 TGTGCCTGGAGGGCAGGGGGCGGAACGCAGGCTTTCTTT CAWRAGGGTQAFF
NA NA TRBJ2-3 TRBV7-9 TGTGCCAGCAGGAGGGGGGGGGCTAGGGATACGCAGTATTTT CASRRGGARDTQYF
NA NA TRBJ1-1 TRBV11-2 TGTGCCAGCAGCTTAGAGAGGAACAGGATGAACACTGAAGCTTTCTTT CASSLERNRMNTEAFF
NA NA TRBJ1-6 TRBV19 TGTGCCAGTAGTTTGGGGGTCCCTAATTCACCCCTCCACTTT CASSLGVPNSPLHF
few NA TRBJ2-5 TRBV5-4 TGTGCCAGCAAGGGGGGCGCGAACCAAGAGACCCAGTACTTC CASKGGANQETQYF
NA NA TRBJ1-3 TRBV4-1 TGCGCCAGCAGCCAAGGGGCGGTAGGAAGCACCATATATTTT CASSQGAVGSTIYF
NA TRBD1 TRBJ1-2 TRBV6-1 TGTGCCAGCAGGGACCCGGGACAGGGGAACTATGGCTACACCTTC CASRDPGQGNYGYTF
once NA TRBJ1-6 TRBV5-5 TGTGCCAGCAGCTTGGCCGGCGACTCACCCCTCCACTTT CASSLAGDSPLHF
few NA TRBJ2-1 TRBV6-1 TGTGCCAGCATCTCCGACACCACCTACAATGAGCAGTTCTTC CASISDTTYNEQFF
NA NA TRBJ1-4 TRBV5-4 TGTGCCAGCAGCTTAGGGGGAACTAATGAAAAACTGTTTTTT CASSLGGTNEKLFF
NA TRBD1 TRBJ1-2 TRBV7-9 TGTGCCAGCAGCTATACAGGGGGTGGCTACACCTTC CASSYTGGGYTF
once TRBD1 TRBJ2-5 TRBV5-1 TGCGCCAGCAGCTTGGACAGGGGGGACGGGACCCAGTACTTC CASSLDRGDGTQYF
NA TRBD2 TRBJ2-2 TRBV5-1 TGCGCCAGCAGCTTGTCTAGCGGGAGTGACACCGGGGAGCTGTTTTTT CASSLSSGSDTGELFF
NA TRBD1 TRBJ2-1 TRBV7-6 TGTGCCAGCAGCTACTCACAGGGGTTGAGGAATGAGCAGTTCTTC CASSYSQGLRNEQFF
medium-sized TRBD2 TRBJ2-2 TRBV9 TGTGCCAGCAGCCCCCGGGGGGACCCGACCGGGGAGCTGTTTTTT CASSPRGDPTGELFF
NA TRBD1 TRBJ1-2 TRBV6-5 TGTGCCAGCAGAGGACAGGGGGCGCATGGCTACACCTTC CASRGQGAHGYTF
NA TRBD1 TRBJ2-3 TRBV27 TGTGCCAGCAGTTTCCTTGACAGGGCACAGGGTACGCAGTATTTT CASSFLDRAQGTQYF
NA TRBD2 TRBJ2-7 TRBV5-4 TGTGCCAGCAGCTTGGCTCCCTTAGCGGGGGTAAGCTCCTACGAGCAGTACTTC CASSLAPLAGVSSYEQYF
NA NA TRBJ2-5 TRBV5-1 TGCGCCAGCACCACTGGACGGGGCCAAGAGACCCAGTACTTC CASTTGRGQETQYF
NA NA TRBJ2-7 TRBV7-6 TGTGCCAGCAGCTTAACCGGGTACGAGCAGTACTTC CASSLTGYEQYF
NA TRBD2 TRBJ2-5 TRBV5-1 TGCGCCAGCAGCTCGGGGGGGGTCAGGGAGACCCAGTACTTC CASSSGGVRETQYF
few NA TRBJ2-1 TRBV2 TGTGCCAGCAGTGAAGAGGGGAGTGATCGCAATGAGCAGTTCTTC CASSEEGSDRNEQFF
NA TRBD1 TRBJ1-3 TRBV19 TGTGCCAGTAGGAAGGACAGGGTTAGCGGGTGGCCTGGAAACACCATATATTTT CASRKDRVSGWPGNTIYF
NA NA TRBJ1-2 TRBV7-9 TGTGCCAGCAGCTCGAACAGGGTGGCGGGAACTAACTATGGCTACACCTTC CASSSNRVAGTNYGYTF
NA TRBD1 TRBJ2-1 TRBV5-1 TGCGCCAGCAGCTTGGCGAGGGGACAGGGGCACAATGAGCAGTTCTTC CASSLARGQGHNEQFF
NA NA TRBJ1-2 TRBV2 TGTGCCAGCTCGTCCTATGGCTACACCTTC CASSSYGYTF